This entry lists 20 T cell receptor beta chains sequenced from one sample in a study of CD8 T cells in ankylosing spondylitis. Findings and limits, study-wide: Roughly eight highly homologous variants made up a TCR beta motif that seemed to typify ankylosing spondylitis blood.

TCRdb itself ran the 5' RACE reads through MiXCR, one entry per CDR3 protein. This table holds 350,000 to 450,000 distinct CDR3 sequences, about 24% found once. Their specific antigens are unknown. Input material: blood, either unsorted or a sorted T cell fraction (not recorded which). All receptors derive from a male donor with ankylosing spondylitis.

The rearrangement links TRBV5-1 to TRBJ1-1; tentatively, D is TRBD1 (5 bases). From germline, CDR1 is SGHRS and CDR2 YFSETQ. The CDR3 is 15 amino acids. Between the trimmed V and J ends, which lost 3 bases and 1 base, there was a span of 13 bases. In DNA, the CDR3 is TGCGCCAGCAGCTGGGGGGGGACGGCGAACACTGAAGCTTTCTTT. Translated: CASSWGGTANTEAFF.

The rearrangement links TRBV3-1 to TRBJ2-3; the D gene is possibly TRBD1 (5 bases). Trimming shortened V by 6 bases and J by 6 bases, and 16 bases separated the two germline ends. The CDR3 has 14 amino acids. Per the germline V gene, CDR1 is LGHDT and CDR2 is YNNKEL (reference sequence). This CDR3 reads CASSQGSPGDTQYF. The CDR3 DNA reads TGTGCCAGCAGTCAGGGTTCTCCCGGCGATACGCAGTATTTT.

This clonotype was detected only a few times. The chain carries TRBV20-1 and TRBJ2-7; TRBD2 agrees at 7 bases. Germline V gives CDR1 DFQATT, CDR2 SNEGSKA (reference sequence). The CDR3 has 14 amino acids. J lost 1 base, V lost 6 bases, and 9 bases had no gene match. In DNA, the CDR3 is TGCAGTGCCCCTAGCGGTGCCCTTTCCTACGAGCAGTACTTC. Translated: CSAPSGALSYEQYF.

This clonotype turned up a few times. This chain uses TRBV29-1 with TRBJ1-1; TRBD1 might be the D (5 bases). The CDR3 spans 15 residues. Germline CDR1 SQVTM, CDR2 ANQGSEA. Trimming removed 6 bases from V and 4 bases from J, with 21 bases in between. CDR3 protein: CSVPGGRGGGTEAFF. In nucleotides, the CDR3 is TGCAGCGTGCCCGGTGGGCGGGGCGGAGGCACTGAAGCTTTCTTT.

V is TRBV5-1 and J is TRBJ2-1, with D possibly being TRBD2 (8 bases). This CDR3 region has 16 residues. V lost 5 bases, J lost 5 bases, and 20 bases lay in between. Germline CDR1 reads SGHRS; CDR2 reads YFSETQ. This chain's CDR3 is CASRKGTVAGHNEQFF. The CDR3 DNA follows: TGCGCCAGCAGAAAAGGGACAGTAGCGGGACACAATGAGCAGTTCTTC. The full variable domain, in which reference TRBV5-1 and TRBJ2-1 provide the parts outside the CDR3, is KAGVTQTPRYLIKTRGQQVTLSCSPISGHRSVSWYQQTPGQGLQFLFEYFSETQRNKGNFPGRFSGRQFSNSRSEMNVSTLELGDSALYLCASRKGTVAGHNEQFFGPGTRLTVL.

The rearrangement uses TRBV20-1 and TRBJ1-5; D unresolved. Germline V gives CDR1 DFQATT, CDR2 SNEGSKA (reference sequence). The CDR3 is 12 residues long. Trimming took 6 bases from V and 3 from J, leaving 9 bases between them. In DNA form, the CDR3 reads TGCAGTGCCCTTGCCCCCAATCAGCCCCAGCATTTT. Protein: CSALAPNQPQHF.

The chain is built from TRBV5-1 and TRBJ2-3; 9 positions match TRBD2. Trimming cost V 4 bases and J 3 bases; bases outside gene matches: 9. Germline CDR1 and CDR2: SGHRS and YFSETQ. This CDR3 contains 16 residues. The CDR3 sequence is CASSLLSGGGTDTQYF. Written as DNA, the CDR3 is TGCGCCAGCAGCCTCCTTAGCGGGGGTGGGACAGATACGCAGTATTTT.

This chain connects TRBV20-1 to TRBJ1-4; no definite D call. This CDR3 spans 13 amino acids. The germline CDR1 and CDR2 sequences are DFQATT and SNEGSKA (reference sequence). The V end was cut by 3 bases, the J end by 1 base, with 6 bases between. The CDR3 protein is CSASQETNEKLFF. As DNA, the CDR3 is TGCAGTGCTAGTCAGGAAACTAATGAAAAACTGTTTTTT.

The chain recombines TRBV6-1 with TRBJ2-2, with a tentative D call TRBD1 (6 bases). Looked up from germline, CDR1 is MNHNS and CDR2 is SASEGT. The CDR3 length is 14 residues. The V end was cut by 7 bases, the J end by 7 bases, with 16 bases between. The CDR3 is CASTQGPSSGELFF. In nucleotides, the CDR3 is TGTGCCAGCACACAGGGACCTAGCAGCGGGGAGCTGTTTTTT.

This clonotype occurred once. This chain connects TRBV30 to TRBJ1-1, with a tentative D call TRBD1 (6 bases). The CDR3 is 13 amino acids. V dropped 3 bases and J dropped 4 bases, with 12 bases sitting between them. In germline, CDR1 is GTSNPN, CDR2 SVGIG (reference sequence). The CDR3 sequence is CAWREGQSTEAFF. As DNA, the CDR3 is TGTGCCTGGAGGGAAGGACAGAGCACTGAAGCTTTCTTT. The whole variable domain, remainder taken from reference TRBV30 and TRBJ1-1, is SQTIHQWPATLVQPVGSPLSLECTVEGTSNPNLYWYRQAAGRGLQLLFYSVGIGQISSEVPQNLSASRPQDRQFILSSKKLLLSDSGFYLCAWREGQSTEAFFGQGTRLTVV.

The chain uses TRBV20-1 and TRBJ2-1; D is unclear. The CDR3 consists of 14 residues. Trimming cost V 0 bases and J 6 bases, with 12 bases left between them. Germline lookup yields CDR1 DFQATT and CDR2 SNEGSKA (reference sequence). The CDR3 here is CSAREEMGFNEQFF. In DNA form, the CDR3 reads TGCAGTGCTAGAGAAGAAATGGGCTTCAATGAGCAGTTCTTC.

The chain has TRBV5-1 and TRBJ2-1, with TRBD2 as a possible D gene (5 bases). Germline values: CDR1 SGHRS, CDR2 YFSETQ. CDR3 length: 15 amino acids. The V and J ends lost 2 bases and 4 bases respectively, with 13 bases between them. The CDR3: CASSFEGLQYNEQFF. The CDR3 coding sequence is TGCGCCAGCAGCTTTGAAGGACTCCAGTACAATGAGCAGTTCTTC.

The CDR3 spells CSADRGGSNEKLFF. Written as DNA, the CDR3 is TGCAGTGCTGACAGGGGAGGCTCTAATGAAAAACTGTTTTTT. This chain connects TRBV20-1 to TRBJ1-4, with 8 bases lining up with TRBD1. The CDR3 extends over 14 amino acids. J lost 3 bases, V lost 5 bases, and 5 bases had no gene match. The germline V gene has CDR1 DFQATT and CDR2 SNEGSKA (reference sequence).

This clonotype was observed a single time. The chain is built from TRBV2 and TRBJ2-7, with D perhaps matching TRBD2 (6 bases). The V end lost 0 bases, the J end lost 7 bases, and 10 bases lay between the germline ends. In germline, CDR1 is SNHLY, CDR2 FYNNEI. There are 13 residues in the CDR3. The CDR3 here is CASSEALAGEQYF. The CDR3 region has the DNA TGTGCCAGCAGTGAAGCGCTTGCGGGAGAGCAGTACTTC.

This clonotype occurred a few times. The chain is built from TRBV7-2 and TRBJ2-7; maybe TRBD1 (6 bases). CDR1 SGHTA and CDR2 FQGNSA come from the germline V gene. The CDR3 consists of 16 residues. V was clipped by 3 bases and J by 0 bases, with 15 bases between them. The CDR3 reads CASSFYRVVGSYEQYF. The CDR3 DNA reads TGTGCCAGCAGCTTCTACAGGGTGGTGGGCTCCTACGAGCAGTACTTC. Full variable domain (rest looked up from reference TRBV7-2 and TRBJ2-7): GAGVSQSPSNKVTEKGKDVELRCDPISGHTALYWYRQSLGQGLEFLIYFQGNSAPDKSGLPSDRFSAERTGGSVSTLTIQRTQQEDSAVYLCASSFYRVVGSYEQYFGPGTRLTVT.

Points on this clonotype: Its ends do not fully match the called genes, so a read error is possible. The chain links TRBV3-1 to TRBJ2-1; 11 bases are shared with TRBD2. Germline CDR1 LGHDT, CDR2 YNNKEL (reference sequence). The CDR3 spans 13 residues. Written as DNA, the CDR3 is TGTGCCAGCAGCCTGCTAATAGCGGGAGGGGTGGTCTTC. Its translation: CASSLLIAGGVVF.

This clonotype was detected a few times. The rearrangement links TRBV4-2 to TRBJ2-1, with TRBD2 identical over 12 bases. The CDR3 covers 15 residues. With V trimmed by 0 bases and J by 10 bases, 4 bases remained unmatched. Germline V CDR1 and CDR2: LGHNA, YNFKEQ. CDR3 loop: CASSQETSGSREQFF. In DNA form, the CDR3 reads TGTGCCAGCAGCCAAGAGACTAGCGGGAGTCGAGAGCAGTTCTTC.

This clonotype has at least ten counts. The gene calls are TRBV20-1 and TRBJ2-5, with 12 bases aligning to TRBD2. The J segment lost 2 bases and the V segment lost 5 bases, leaving 6 bases of the junction unmatched. The germline V gene encodes CDR1 DFQATT and CDR2 SNEGSKA (reference sequence). This CDR3 region has 15 residues. CDR3 in DNA: TGCAGTGCTTGGACTAGCGGGACTCCACAAGAGACCCAGTACTTC. Translated, it gives CSAWTSGTPQETQYF.

The rearrangement joins TRBV24-1 to TRBJ1-2, with no clear D. Germline V gene lookup returns CDR1 KGHDR and CDR2 SFDVKD. This CDR3 comprises 14 residues. With 0 bases removed from V and 2 bases from J, the gap between germline ends came to 6 bases. CDR3 residues: CATSDLPRNYGYTF. CDR3 DNA sequence: TGTGCCACCAGTGATTTGCCCAGAAACTATGGCTACACCTTC.

In DNA form, the CDR3 reads TGTGCCAGCAGCTGGGACACCCATCAGCCCCAGCATTTT. Translation: CASSWDTHQPQHF. The J gene is TRBJ1-5, the V gene TRBV7-9; D is possibly TRBD1 (6 bases). The V end was cut by 4 bases, the J end by 5 bases, with 9 bases between. From germline, CDR1 is SEHNR and CDR2 FQNEAQ (reference sequence). CDR3 length: 13 residues.